Only one count was recorded for the clone carrying this T cell receptor (beta chain). The primer mix had 60 Vbeta and 13 Jbeta primers. Libraries were prepared by immunoSEQ multiplex PCR; TCRdb keeps only in-frame clonotypes and omits some of them. The sample yields over 95,000 clones, 70% to 80% seen once. The data belong to a study of cytomegalovirus exposure and HLA in healthy donors. This CDR3 region has 12 residues. CDR1 is MRHNA, CDR2 SNTAGT, per germline. The source is a female donor in good health and CMV-seronegative. Sequences were obtained from PBMCs. The V and J genes are TRBV6-4 and TRBJ2-7; TRBD2 might be the D (6 bases). Here the CDR3 reads CTLASNTYEQYF. CDR3 in DNA: TGTACCCTAGCGAGTAATACCTACGAGCAGTACTTC.